A single sample gave rise to the 4 T cell receptor beta chains below, sequenced in a study of tumor-infiltrating lymphocytes in primary liver carcinoma. Researchers generated TCR beta cDNA from roughly 500 ng of total RNA, relying on a constant-region primer. Construction of TCR beta libraries relied on three successive nested multiplex PCR rounds employing slightly modified ARM-PCR. Each of the first two PCR rounds ran approximately 11 cycles with TRBV1-TRBV30 forward and C-beta reverse primers. TCRdb analysed the multiplex PCR reads with MiXCR anew, one entry per CDR3 protein. Of tens of thousands of distinct CDR3 sequences in the sample, roughly 74% were seen once. Taking 20-30 mg of unsorted bulk tissue, the authors co-extracted RNA and DNA. The sequenced sample consisted of tumor-adjacent normal liver tissue. All receptors derive from a young woman with primary liver carcinoma and hepatitis B virus infection.

This clonotype came up many times. V usage is TRBV28 and J usage is TRBJ2-5; D perhaps matches TRBD2 (6 bases). Germline V gives CDR1 MDHEN, CDR2 SYDVKM. V shed 3 bases and J shed 1 base, with 12 bases lying between them. The CDR3 totals 15 residues. CDR3 bases: TGTGCCAGCAGTTTTGGCGGTAGCGGCCAAGAGACCCAGTACTTC. It is translated as CASSFGGSGQETQYF.

Of note for this clonotype: Lacking the conserved final phenylalanine or tryptophan, this CDR3 likely reflects a read error. The chain combines TRBV29-1 with TRBJ1-1; D gene uncertain. Trimming removed 8 bases at V and 0 bases at J, with 13 bases between. CDR3 length equals 13 residues. Germline V gene data show CDR1 as SQVTM and CDR2 as ANQGSEA. The CDR3 sequence: CSILAQLNTEAFL. The CDR3 DNA reads TGCAGCATTCTAGCACAGCTGAACACTGAAGCTTTCCTT.

Points on this clonotype: The germline gene is not matched at one end of the junction; a read error may be the cause. The chain joins TRBV11-2 to TRBJ2-1; D not certain. CDR1 is SGHAT, CDR2 FQNNGV, per germline. The CDR3 loop spans 11 amino acids. The CDR3 reads CTSSVPFGQFF. Here the CDR3 DNA reads TGTACCAGCAGCGTCCCCTTCGGGCAGTTCTTC.

In the case of this clonotype: The conserved phenylalanine or tryptophan normally closing the CDR3 is absent here, so this likely arose from a read error. The chain links TRBV6-1 to TRBJ2-7; D is perhaps TRBD2 (6 bases). V lost 6 bases, J lost 3 bases, and 18 bases lay in between. The CDR3 runs 15 residues. Germline V gene sequence: CDR1 MNHNS, CDR2 SASEGT. The DNA for the CDR3 is TGTGCCAGCAGCCAAACAGGAGGGTGGAGCTACGAGCAGTACTTA. Protein product: CASSQTGGWSYEQYL.